This passage covers 30 T cell receptor beta chains from one sample sequenced in a study of T cells in Graves' hyperthyroidism and ophthalmopathy. RNA transcripts were the template for amplifying TCR beta CDR3 regions. HTBI primers were the set used in a first-round RT-PCR of the TCR CDR3. MiXCR was run by TCRdb on the multiplex PCR reads, yielding one entry per CDR3 protein. The sample records more than 600,000 distinct CDR3 sequences, over 15% being singletons. Sequenced sample: blood. The origin of the receptors is a man between 18 and 35 years old with Graves' hyperthyroidism.

Many counts were recorded for this clonotype. The rearrangement joins TRBV11-2 to TRBJ2-5; 8 bases match TRBD2. This CDR3 contains 16 residues. The ends lost 1 base at V and 4 bases at J; junction bases unmatched: 8. Per the germline V gene, CDR1 is SGHAT and CDR2 is FQNNGV. This CDR3 is CASSLVPAGVRETQYF. In DNA, the CDR3 is TGTGCCAGCAGCTTAGTCCCAGCGGGAGTAAGAGAGACCCAGTACTTC.

This clonotype was found a few times. The chain uses TRBV7-9 and TRBJ2-3, with 8 positions matching TRBD2. The CDR3 is 15 residues long. Per germline, CDR1 SEHNR and CDR2 FQNEAQ (reference sequence). V gave up 2 bases and J gave up 5 bases; unmatched junction bases: 6. For the CDR3, the DNA is TGTGCCAGCAGCTTAATGTCCCTAGCGGGAGATACGCAGTATTTT. Translated: CASSLMSLAGDTQYF.

The table lists this clonotype with many counts. The V and J genes are TRBV3-1 and TRBJ2-7; 8 bases align to TRBD1. V was clipped by 5 bases and J by 1 base; unmatched bases: 10. CDR3 length equals 16 residues. Germline V gene data show CDR1 as LGHDT and CDR2 as YNNKEL (reference sequence). The CDR3 DNA follows: TGTGCCAGCAGCGCGCATACGGACAGGGTTTCCTACGAGCAGTACTTC. Encoded protein: CASSAHTDRVSYEQYF.

This clonotype was counted a few times. The gene calls are TRBV2 and TRBJ1-5; no firm D call. Germline values: CDR1 SNHLY, CDR2 FYNNEI. The CDR3 covers 15 residues. Trimming shortened V by 5 bases and J by 0 bases, and 11 bases separated the two germline ends. The CDR3: CASSTARNSNQPQHF. The CDR3 DNA reads as TGTGCCAGCAGTACAGCAAGGAATAGCAATCAGCCCCAGCATTTT.

The chain combines TRBV25-1 with TRBJ2-1; 7 nucleotides line up with TRBD1. Germline CDR1 MGHDK, CDR2 SYGVNS. CDR3 length: 15 residues. The V segment lost 5 bases and the J segment 2 bases; nucleotides outside the gene matches: 6. CDR3 in DNA: TGTGCCAGCAGTAAGAGGGGGCCCCCCTACAATGAGCAGTTCTTC. This sequence encodes CASSKRGPPYNEQFF.

V gene TRBV12-3 or TRBV12-4 combines with J gene TRBJ2-2, with 8 bases matching TRBD2. CDR3 size: 15 residues. V lost 3 bases, J lost 6 bases, and 6 bases stayed unmatched. The CDR3 is CASSFRTGGPGELFF. CDR3 sequence (DNA): TGTGCCAGCAGTTTTCGAACGGGAGGGCCCGGGGAGCTGTTTTTT.

This clonotype came up many times. The chain uses TRBV6-1 and TRBJ1-1; D is uncertain. Deletions cut 6 bases from V and 6 bases from J, with 11 bases between. Germline CDR1 and CDR2: MNHNS and SASEGT. The CDR3 is 12 residues long. Written as DNA, the CDR3 is TGTGCCAGCAGACCGACCTGGGCTGAAGCTTTCTTT. This codes for CASRPTWAEAFF.

This clonotype was seen repeatedly, ten times or more. The genes are TRBV20-1 and TRBJ2-3; TRBD1 aligns across 8 bases. Germline V lookup: CDR1 DFQATT, CDR2 SNEGSKA (reference sequence). The CDR3 length is 14 residues. CDR3 nucleotide sequence: TGCAGCCCCTCCGGAACAGGGGGGACAGATACGCAGTATTTT. Translating it yields CSPSGTGGTDTQYF.

The gene calls are TRBV20-1 and TRBJ2-7; 9 bases agree with TRBD1. CDR1 is DFQATT, CDR2 SNEGSKA, per germline (reference sequence). V trimming: 3 bases; J trimming: 1 base; junction bases outside the gene matches: 4. This CDR3 contains 14 residues. CDR3 DNA sequence: TGCAGTGCTAGTTCCGGGACAGGGTCCTACGAGCAGTACTTC. Translating it yields CSASSGTGSYEQYF.

Ten or more counts support this clonotype. The chain couples TRBV28 to TRBJ2-1; D is ambiguous. V lost 7 bases and J 2 bases, leaving 12 bases between the germline ends. The CDR3 loop spans 14 amino acids. Germline lookup yields CDR1 MDHEN and CDR2 SYDVKM. The CDR3 DNA is TGTGCCAGCACCCCCTCGGCTACCTACAATGAGCAGTTCTTC. Translated: CASTPSATYNEQFF.

This clonotype was counted many times. The J gene is TRBJ2-5, the V gene TRBV2; 9 bases agree with TRBD1. The J segment lost 1 base and the V segment lost 6 bases, leaving 9 bases of the junction unmatched. Germline values: CDR1 SNHLY, CDR2 FYNNEI. This CDR3 contains 16 residues. The CDR3 coding sequence is TGTGCCAGCAGAGCCCCGGGACAGGGCCTCCAAGAGACCCAGTACTTC. Its translation is CASRAPGQGLQETQYF.

This clonotype was counted only a few times. The genes are TRBV2 and TRBJ2-2; D unclear. Trimming removed 6 bases from V and 8 bases from J, with 13 bases in between. The CDR3 runs 13 residues. Germline CDR1 reads SNHLY; CDR2 reads FYNNEI. DNA for the CDR3: TGTGCCAGCAGCGACCTTCTCAGGGGGGAGCTGTTTTTT. This codes for CASSDLLRGELFF. The whole variable domain, remainder taken from reference TRBV2 and TRBJ2-2, is EPEVTQTPSHQVTQMGQEVILRCVPISNHLYFYWYRQILGQKVEFLVSFYNNEISEKSEIFDDQFSVERPDGSNFTLKIRSTKLEDSAMYFCASSDLLRGELFFGEGSRLTVL.

With regard to this clonotype: This sequence may be a read error, since a much larger clone differs from it by one base. The chain combines TRBV3-1 with TRBJ2-3; TRBD2 might be the D (5 bases). Germline values: CDR1 LGHDT, CDR2 YNNKEL (reference sequence). The CDR3 totals 13 residues. The CDR3 is CASSHAGVDTRYF. The CDR3 bases are TGTGCCAGCAGCCACGCCGGGGTGGATACGCGGTATTTT.

CDR3 residues: CASRWGQASLGNTEAFF. CDR3 coding DNA: TGTGCCAGCAGATGGGGGCAGGCCTCTTTGGGGAACACTGAAGCTTTCTTT. This sequence joins TRBV2 and TRBJ1-1; D is possibly TRBD1 (6 bases). CDR3 length: 17 amino acids. The V end was cut by 6 bases, the J end by 1 base, with 21 bases between. Germline CDR1 SNHLY, CDR2 FYNNEI.

This clonotype was counted ten times or more. V usage is TRBV2 and J usage is TRBJ1-5; possible D gene TRBD1, 5 bases. The germline CDR1 and CDR2 sequences are SNHLY and FYNNEI. V was clipped by 8 bases and J by 2 bases, with 16 bases between them. This CDR3 is 15 amino acids long. The CDR3 spells CASCLYDSRNQPQHF. Written as DNA, the CDR3 is TGTGCCAGCTGCTTGTATGACAGCCGCAATCAGCCCCAGCATTTT.

The chain links TRBV20-1 to TRBJ2-7, with 7 positions matching TRBD1. This CDR3 spans 12 amino acids. The junction had 3 bases not matched to a gene; V was cut back by 4 bases and J by 3 bases. Germline lookup yields CDR1 DFQATT and CDR2 SNEGSKA (reference sequence). The CDR3 sequence: CSATNRGYEQYF. In DNA form, the CDR3 reads TGCAGTGCTACTAACAGGGGCTACGAGCAGTACTTC.

This clonotype came up once. The gene calls are TRBV5-6 and TRBJ2-1; D gene unclear. CDR3 length: 14 amino acids. V was shortened by 10 bases and J by 3 bases, with 17 bases between the two germline ends. The germline CDR1 and CDR2 sequences are SGHDT and YYEEEE. CDR3 loop: CASAVSMGYNEQFF. Written as DNA, the CDR3 is TGTGCCTCAGCCGTAAGTATGGGCTACAATGAGCAGTTCTTC.

On this clonotype itself: The junction shows a germline mismatch at one end, possibly a read error. The genes are TRBV28 and TRBJ2-1; D may correspond to TRBD1 or TRBD2 (5 bases each). This CDR3 is 15 amino acids long. CDR1 MDHEN and CDR2 SYDVKM come from the germline V gene. CDR3 bases: TGTGCCAACAGTCCCCACGGGGCAGGGAAACGCGAGCAGTTCTTC. This encodes CANSPHGAGKREQFF.

This clonotype was recorded many times. The V and J genes are TRBV28 and TRBJ2-1; 16 positions match TRBD2. The ends lost 8 bases at V and 7 bases at J; junction bases unmatched: 2. The CDR3 spans 14 residues. Germline CDR1 is MDHEN and CDR2 is SYDVKM. CDR3 residues: CASGTSGRVNEQFF. DNA for the CDR3: TGTGCCAGCGGGACTAGCGGGAGGGTAAATGAGCAGTTCTTC.

This clonotype occurred a few times. The genes are TRBV4-1 and TRBJ2-1; no definite D call. The CDR3 contains 17 residues. V was cut by 1 base and J by 4 bases, with 17 bases left in between. Germline V gives CDR1 MGHRA, CDR2 YSYEKL. The CDR3 protein is CASSQVGSSQLYNEQFF. CDR3 nucleotide sequence: TGCGCCAGCAGCCAAGTCGGATCTTCCCAACTGTACAATGAGCAGTTCTTC.

The chain links TRBV12-3 or TRBV12-4 to TRBJ2-3; 10 bases fit TRBD2. The ends lost 4 bases at V and 5 bases at J; junction bases unmatched: 6. This CDR3 region has 15 residues. As DNA, the CDR3 is TGTGCCAGCAGTTACCAAGCGGGGGGGCTAGATACGCAGTATTTT. Its protein product is CASSYQAGGLDTQYF.

About this clonotype: One end of the junction is discordant with germline, which a read error may explain. The chain combines TRBV20-1 with TRBJ2-7; D not certain. Germline V lookup: CDR1 DFQATT, CDR2 SNEGSKA (reference sequence). The CDR3 is 12 amino acids. CDR3 DNA: TGCAGTGCTAGACACAGCTCCTACGAGCAGCACTTC. This translates into CSARHSSYEQHF.

This clonotype was seen at least ten times. The chain carries TRBV5-6 and TRBJ2-7; D is perhaps TRBD1 or TRBD2 (5 bases each). This CDR3 is 15 amino acids long. Germline CDR1 and CDR2: SGHDT and YYEEEE. Trimming removed 4 bases from V and 0 bases from J, with 14 bases in between. The CDR3: CASSTGTASSYEQYF. The CDR3 region has the DNA TGTGCCAGCAGCACCGGGACGGCGAGCTCCTACGAGCAGTACTTC.

This clonotype was observed at least ten times. This chain connects TRBV18 to TRBJ1-5; D gene ambiguous. Germline CDR1 and CDR2: KGHSH and LQKENI. Trimming left V 2 bases short and J 4 bases short, with 3 bases between. The CDR3 length is 12 residues. CDR3 DNA sequence: TGTGCCAGCTCACCAGATAATCAGCCCCAGCATTTT. Its translation: CASSPDNQPQHF. Full variable domain (outside the CDR3, taken from reference TRBV18 and TRBJ1-5): NAGVMQNPRHLVRRRGQEARLRCSPMKGHSHVYWYRQLPEEGLKFMVYLQKENIIDESGMPKERFSAEFPKEGPSILRIQQVVRGDSAAYFCASSPDNQPQHFGDGTRLSIL.

V is TRBV20-1 and J is TRBJ1-1; possible D gene TRBD1, 5 bases. CDR1 DFQATT and CDR2 SNEGSKA come from the germline V gene (reference sequence). This CDR3 comprises 14 residues. The V and J ends lost 1 base and 5 bases respectively, with 14 bases between them. CDR3 DNA: TGCAGTGCTAGAGGGGGCAGTTTTGGGACTGAAGCTTTCTTT. Its protein is CSARGGSFGTEAFF.

This clonotype showed up just a few times. V is TRBV25-1 and J is TRBJ1-3; D uncertain. The CDR3 has 13 amino acids. CDR1 is MGHDK and CDR2 is SYGVNS in the germline V gene. V dropped 4 bases and J dropped 4 bases, with 8 bases sitting between them. CDR3 sequence reads: CASSAQHGNTIYF. DNA for the CDR3: TGTGCCAGCAGTGCCCAACACGGAAACACCATATATTTT.

This clonotype was seen ten or more times. The chain couples TRBV2 to TRBJ2-3; D is unresolved. The CDR3 runs 11 residues. Germline assignment: CDR1 SNHLY and CDR2 FYNNEI. V lost 3 bases, J lost 9 bases, and 7 bases lay in between. The CDR3: CASSDSVTQYF. The CDR3 nucleotides are TGTGCCAGCAGTGATTCAGTAACGCAGTATTTT.

The sample holds many counts of this clonotype. This chain links TRBV12-3 or TRBV12-4 with TRBJ2-3, with D tentatively TRBD1 (5 bases). The CDR3 covers 16 residues. Trimming stripped 3 bases from V and 2 bases from J, with 15 bases between. The chain's CDR3 is CASSLSRASHTDTQYF. The CDR3 DNA follows: TGTGCCAGCAGTTTGAGCAGGGCGAGCCACACAGATACGCAGTATTTT.

The chain couples TRBV18 to TRBJ2-1; D is unresolved. Trimming took off 3 bases at V and 6 bases at J, with 9 bases between the two ends. Germline V lookup: CDR1 KGHSH, CDR2 LQKENI. CDR3 length: 13 amino acids. CDR3 loop: CASSPMAGNEQFF. DNA for the CDR3: TGTGCCAGCTCACCCATGGCAGGCAATGAGCAGTTCTTC.

This clonotype was counted between two and nine times. The rearrangement joins TRBV5-1 to TRBJ1-2; perhaps TRBD1 as D (5 bases). This CDR3 comprises 15 residues. The V end was cut by 3 bases, the J end by 4 bases, with 16 bases between. The V gene's germline CDR1 is SGHRS and CDR2 YFSETQ. The CDR3 protein is CASSSGADVGYGYTF. In nucleotides, the CDR3 is TGCGCCAGCAGCTCTGGGGCTGATGTTGGCTATGGCTACACCTTC. The full variable domain, completed using reference TRBV5-1 and TRBJ1-2, is KAGVTQTPRYLIKTRGQQVTLSCSPISGHRSVSWYQQTPGQGLQFLFEYFSETQRNKGNFPGRFSGRQFSNSRSEMNVSTLELGDSALYLCASSSGADVGYGYTFGSGTRLTVV.